The 27 T cell receptor beta chains listed next were all sequenced from one sample in a study of post-analysis software for immune sequencing data. Study findings and constraints: Controls had lower frequencies than patients of four or five TRBV segments, which included TRBV5-6, TRBV5-1 and TRBV20-1.

Unique molecular identifiers were present in the TCR beta cDNA libraries. TCRdb independently ran MiXCR on the PCR reads; one entry per CDR3 protein. Among approximately 250,000 distinct CDR3 sequences listed, 35% to 40% were seen once. These TCRs' antigens remain unknown. The sample was blood. Source of these receptors: a girl under 18 with multiple sclerosis.

The sample holds many counts of this clonotype. The chain recombines TRBV3-1 with TRBJ2-1; 16 nucleotides match TRBD2. Germline CDR1 and CDR2: LGHDT and YNNKEL (reference sequence). The CDR3 has 18 amino acids. Losses at the gene ends were 4 bases for V and 6 bases for J; bases not matched to a gene: 9. The CDR3 reads CASSPRGTSGRALNEQFF. DNA for the CDR3: TGTGCCAGCAGCCCCAGGGGGACTAGCGGGAGGGCCCTCAATGAGCAGTTCTTC.

This clonotype was observed a handful of times. The chain has TRBV20-1 and TRBJ2-1; a weak D match, TRBD1 (6 bases). V was trimmed by 5 bases and J by 8 bases, leaving 19 bases between them. CDR3 length: 14 residues. Per germline, CDR1 DFQATT and CDR2 SNEGSKA (reference sequence). The CDR3, as DNA: TGCAGTGCTGCGTGGGGAGCTGAGGGGGATGAGCAGTTCTTC. Protein sequence: CSAAWGAEGDEQFF.

In nucleotides, the CDR3 is TGTGCCAGCAGTGTCCGGGATAAGTTCACAGATACGCAGTATTTT. The encoded protein is CASSVRDKFTDTQYF. The chain joins TRBV2 to TRBJ2-3; D may be TRBD2 (5 bases). From germline, CDR1 is SNHLY and CDR2 FYNNEI. Trimming stripped 4 bases from V and 2 bases from J, with 13 bases between. This CDR3 region has 15 residues.

The genes are TRBV20-1 and TRBJ2-4; the D is unclear. The DNA end favors TRBJ2-7, so the J call may be wrong. This CDR3 has 16 amino acids. Germline V CDR1 and CDR2: DFQATT, SNEGSKA (reference sequence). The DNA for the CDR3 is TGCAGTGCTAGAGATCTCTACGGCGGTAGATCCTACGAGCAGTACTTC. Protein sequence: CSARDLYGGRSYEQYF.

The chain links TRBV5-1 to TRBJ1-1; 7 bases agree with TRBD1. The CDR3 loop spans 15 amino acids. CDR1 is SGHRS and CDR2 is YFSETQ in the germline V gene. The V and J ends lost 4 bases and 1 base, in that order; junction bases with no gene match: 7. CDR3 nucleotides: TGCGCCAGCAGCCCGGGGACAGCGGAGAACACTGAAGCTTTCTTT. It codes for CASSPGTAENTEAFF.

On this clonotype: One base away lies a much larger clone, so this may be a sequencing read error. The chain joins TRBV7-9 to TRBJ2-1, with 9 bases fitting TRBD1. CDR1 and CDR2 (germline): SEHNR, FQNEAQ (reference sequence). The CDR3 consists of 14 residues. The ends lost 4 bases at V and 10 bases at J; junction bases unmatched: 8. CDR3 DNA: TGTGCCAGCAGCTGCCCGGGACAGGGTACCGAGCAGTTCTTC. Amino acids: CASSCPGQGTEQFF.

The chain combines TRBV5-1 with TRBJ2-7; TRBD2 might be the D (5 bases). Per the germline V gene, CDR1 is SGHRS and CDR2 is YFSETQ. The CDR3 totals 14 residues. V was shortened by 0 bases and J by 2 bases, with 9 bases between the two germline ends. CDR3: CASSLERITYEQYF. DNA of the CDR3: TGCGCCAGCAGCTTGGAGCGGATAACCTACGAGCAGTACTTC.

At least ten counts were recorded for this clonotype. The chain links TRBV20-1 to TRBJ2-5, with a tentative D call TRBD2 (7 bases). This CDR3 contains 15 residues. The germline V gene encodes CDR1 DFQATT and CDR2 SNEGSKA (reference sequence). Trimming took off 3 bases at V and 4 bases at J, with 18 bases between the two ends. The CDR3 sequence is CSARGGGAHPETQYF. In nucleotides, the CDR3 is TGCAGTGCTAGGGGTGGGGGGGCTCATCCAGAGACCCAGTACTTC.

J is TRBJ2-5 and V is TRBV7-2; 7 nucleotides line up with TRBD2. Losses at the gene ends were 4 bases for V and 1 base for J; bases not matched to a gene: 6. The germline CDR1 and CDR2 sequences are SGHTA and FQGNSA. This CDR3 spans 15 amino acids. Here the CDR3 DNA reads TGTGCCAGCAGCTCCCGGACTAGTTCCCAAGAGACCCAGTACTTC. This gives the protein CASSSRTSSQETQYF.

This clonotype has only a few counts. CDR3 amino acids: CASSYDRGSPNEKLFF. CDR3 bases: TGCGCCAGCAGCTACGACAGGGGGAGTCCTAATGAAAAACTGTTTTTT. V and J are TRBV5-1 and TRBJ1-4, with 9 positions matching TRBD1. Germline CDR1 is SGHRS and CDR2 is YFSETQ. The CDR3 has 16 amino acids. The junction had 6 bases not matched to a gene; V was cut back by 3 bases and J by 3 bases.

CDR3: CASSLRYGETQYF. The CDR3, as DNA: TGTGCCAGCAGCTTACGGTACGGAGAGACCCAGTACTTC. The V gene is TRBV7-3, the J gene TRBJ2-5, with D uncertain. CDR1 SGHTA and CDR2 FQGTGA come from the germline V gene. The CDR3 runs to 13 residues. The ends were cut back, 2 bases at V and 4 bases at J, with 8 bases in the middle.

This clonotype was counted ten times or more. The rearrangement uses TRBV25-1 and TRBJ2-1, with 7 nucleotides matching TRBD1. From germline, CDR1 is MGHDK and CDR2 SYGVNS. CDR3 length equals 16 residues. V gave up 3 bases and J gave up 9 bases; unmatched junction bases: 14. As DNA, the CDR3 is TGTGCCAGCAGTGAGCAACAGGGGCCGGATACCGGTGAGCAGTTCTTC. This translates into CASSEQQGPDTGEQFF.

The table lists this clonotype with many counts. The V call is TRBV4-1, the J call TRBJ2-6; D possibly uses TRBD1 or TRBD2 (5 bases each). Germline CDR1 and CDR2: MGHRA and YSYEKL. This CDR3 is 16 amino acids long. Trimming removed 2 bases at V and 4 bases at J, with 12 bases between. The CDR3 DNA reads TGCGCCAGCAGCCAAAGGGGACCCGGAGGGGCCAACGTCCTGACTTTC. Protein: CASSQRGPGGANVLTF.

The CDR3 region is CASSLGVAETQYF. The DNA of the CDR3 is TGTGCCAGCAGCTTAGGTGTCGCGGAGACCCAGTACTTC. The chain is built from TRBV7-2 and TRBJ2-5; the D is unclear. CDR3 length equals 13 residues. Germline loops: CDR1 SGHTA, CDR2 FQGNSA. V lost 1 base and J lost 5, with 8 bases in between.

In this sample, this clonotype turned up once. A much larger clone sits a single nucleotide away, making a read error possible. The chain employs TRBV5-1 and TRBJ2-1; TRBD1 aligns across 8 bases. This CDR3 contains 15 residues. Germline V gives CDR1 SGHRS, CDR2 YFSETQ. Trimming cost V 3 bases and J 5 bases; bases outside gene matches: 7. For the CDR3, the DNA is TGCGCCAGCAGCTGGAGAGCGACAGGGGACAATGAGCAGTTCTTC. Amino acids: CASSWRATGDNEQFF.

The chain uses TRBV7-2 and TRBJ1-1; 7 positions match TRBD1. Germline CDR1 SGHTA, CDR2 FQGNSA. The ends lost 6 bases at V and 5 bases at J; junction bases unmatched: 24. The CDR3 is 19 amino acids. The CDR3 DNA reads as TGTGCCAGCAGTCCCACAGCCCTTCCCTACTTCGACAGGGAAACTGAAGCTTTCTTT. Amino acids: CASSPTALPYFDRETEAFF.

This clonotype was seen at least ten times. The germline gene is not matched at one end of the junction; a read error may be the cause. The V gene is TRBV9, the J gene TRBJ2-1, with D perhaps matching TRBD2 (5 bases). The CDR3 length is 17 residues. Per the germline V gene, CDR1 is SGDLS and CDR2 is YYNGEE. The CDR3 is CASSVGPGSSSYNEQFF. The CDR3 DNA is TGTGCCAGCAGTGTAGGCCCGGGGTCTAGCTCCTACAATGAGCAGTTCTTC. The full variable domain, in which reference TRBV9 and TRBJ2-1 provide the parts outside the CDR3, is DSGVTQTPKHLITATGQRVTLRCSPRSGDLSVYWYQQSLDQGLQFLIQYYNGEERAKGNILERFSAQQFPDLHSELNLSSLELGDSALYFCASSVGPGSSSYNEQFFGPGTRLTVL.

In the case of this clonotype: With a much larger clone just one base away, this may be a read error. This rearrangement joins TRBV12-3 or TRBV12-4 to TRBJ1-6; unclear D gene. This CDR3 region has 13 residues. The CDR3, as DNA: TGTGCCAGCAGGACTGACGGGCCTTCACCCCCCCACTTT. Its protein product is CASRTDGPSPPHF.

This chain connects TRBV6-1 to TRBJ1-5; D gene unclear. The CDR3 runs to 17 residues. V was pared by 0 bases and J by 0 bases, with 12 bases between. The germline CDR1 and CDR2 sequences are MNHNS and SASEGT. The CDR3 sequence: CASSEAPGRFSNQPQHF. The CDR3 DNA is TGTGCCAGCAGTGAAGCTCCCGGACGATTTAGCAATCAGCCCCAGCATTTT.

This clonotype occurred once. A much larger clone is a single base away; this may be a read error. The genes are TRBV28 and TRBJ2-7, with 7 bases that match TRBD1. The DNA end is more similar to TRBJ2-5, so the J call may be wrong. CDR1 MDHEN and CDR2 SYDVKM come from the germline V gene. CDR3 length equals 12 residues. DNA for the CDR3: TGTGCCAGCAGTAACAGGGGAAAGACCCAGTACTTC. Amino acid sequence: CASSNRGKTQYF.

V is TRBV20-1 and J is TRBJ1-2; D uncertain. Per germline, CDR1 DFQATT and CDR2 SNEGSKA (reference sequence). V lost 6 bases to trimming and J lost 0 bases, with 8 bases between them. The CDR3 contains 12 residues. The CDR3 bases are TGCAGTGCCCCGGCCCCTAACTATGGCTACACCTTC. It is translated as CSAPAPNYGYTF.

The chain has TRBV29-1 and TRBJ2-3; the match to TRBD2 covers 8 bases. This CDR3 has 16 residues. Germline CDR1 is SQVTM and CDR2 is ANQGSEA. V trimming: 4 bases; J trimming: 2 bases; junction bases outside the gene matches: 11. The CDR3, as DNA: TGCAGCGTTGTCGGAGGAATAGCGGGAACCACAGATACGCAGTATTTT. Its protein product is CSVVGGIAGTTDTQYF.

To note about this clonotype: The DNA is omitted, as the CDR3 cannot be located on it reliably, and the CDR3 follows TCRdb's listing. The chain recombines TRBV11-2 with TRBJ2-3; TRBD1, the D gene given by the table, was not confirmed from the DNA. A total of 15 residues make up the CDR3, ends included. Looked up from germline, CDR1 is SGHAT and CDR2 is FQNNGV. CDR3 loop: CASSSRTGREIRSIF.

Many counts were recorded for this clonotype. The chain combines TRBV20-1 with TRBJ1-1; no clear D. Germline CDR1 is DFQATT and CDR2 is SNEGSKA (reference sequence). The V end lost 1 base, the J end lost 5 bases, and 14 bases lay between the germline ends. This CDR3 is 14 amino acids long. CDR3 residues: CSARADLVWTEAFF. CDR3 DNA sequence: TGCAGTGCTAGAGCGGACCTAGTGTGGACTGAAGCTTTCTTT.

The table lists this clonotype with many counts. This chain joins TRBV20-1 and TRBJ2-5, with 12 bases that match TRBD2. The CDR3 has 13 amino acids. Germline-derived CDR1 and CDR2 are DFQATT and SNEGSKA (reference sequence). The junction had 2 bases not matched to a gene; V was cut back by 7 bases and J by 2 bases. CDR3 loop: CSGTSGVQETQYF. In DNA form, the CDR3 reads TGCAGTGGGACTAGCGGGGTACAAGAGACCCAGTACTTC.

This clonotype has only one observation. With a much larger clone just one base away, this may be a read error. The chain is built from TRBV3-1 and TRBJ2-1, with 7 bases lining up with TRBD2. Germline CDR1 is LGHDT and CDR2 is YNNKEL (reference sequence). The ends lost 0 bases at V and 9 bases at J; junction bases unmatched: 11. The CDR3 totals 16 residues. The CDR3 region has the DNA TGTGCCAGCAGCCAAGAGTTCCCAGCGGGGTTCCGTGAGCAGTTCTTC. Amino acids: CASSQEFPAGFREQFF.

Comments on this clonotype: This clone may be a read error of a much larger clone one base away. This chain joins TRBV7-9 and TRBJ2-1, with 9 bases that match TRBD1. The CDR3 runs 15 residues. Germline-derived CDR1 and CDR2 are SEHNR and FQNEAQ (reference sequence). The V gene end was trimmed by 8 bases and the J gene end by 0 bases; junction bases not matched to a gene: 5. CDR3 sequence reads: CASGQGTYSYNEQFF. CDR3 bases: TGTGCCAGCGGACAGGGGACCTACTCCTACAATGAGCAGTTCTTC.